A single sample gave rise to the 28 T cell receptor beta chains below, sequenced in a study of blood T cells in healthy people across ages. Primed by a sample-barcoded 5' primer and a J-beta primer mix, a second PCR proceeded for about 6 to 12 cycles. MiXCR, applied by TCRdb to the 5' RACE reads, yields one record per CDR3 protein. In the table there are roughly 1.7 million distinct CDR3 sequences, about 35% of which are singletons. Sequencing was carried out using blood. The origin of the receptors is a woman aged 25 to 39 in good health.

The chain recombines TRBV6-5 with TRBJ2-7, with D possibly being TRBD1 (5 bases). The CDR3 has 16 residues. V was trimmed by 0 bases and J by 0 bases, leaving 12 bases between them. Germline V CDR1 and CDR2: MNHEY, SVGAGI. CDR3 DNA: TGTGCCAGCAGTTACTCTGGGGCCGTCACCTCCTACGAGCAGTACTTC. Its translation: CASSYSGAVTSYEQYF.

This clonotype was counted a few times. V gene TRBV7-9 combines with J gene TRBJ1-6; no definite D call. The V gene lost 3 bases and the J gene lost 6 bases, with 3 bases spanning the gap. Germline V gene data show CDR1 as SEHNR and CDR2 as FQNEAQ (reference sequence). This CDR3 has 12 amino acids. The CDR3 DNA reads as TGTGCCAGCAGCTTTACTAATTCACCCCTCCACTTT. Protein product: CASSFTNSPLHF.

The chain recombines TRBV29-1 with TRBJ2-4; D may be TRBD1 or TRBD2 (5 bases each). Near its end, the DNA agrees better with TRBJ2-7, so the J call may be wrong. The CDR3 spans 11 residues. Germline V gene data show CDR1 as SQVTM and CDR2 as ANQGSEA. The CDR3 sequence is CSAVRGLEQYF. Here the CDR3 DNA reads TGCAGCGCGGTTCGGGGCCTCGAGCAGTACTTC.

This clonotype was recorded once. The conserved phenylalanine or tryptophan normally closing the CDR3 is absent here, so this likely arose from a read error. V usage is TRBV6-6 and J usage is TRBJ2-3; unclear D gene. The CDR3 loop spans 14 amino acids. Per germline, CDR1 MNHNY and CDR2 SVGAGI (reference sequence). The V and J ends lost 0 bases and 4 bases respectively, with 8 bases between them. The CDR3 sequence: CASSYSPSSDTQYC. The CDR3 DNA follows: TGTGCCAGCAGTTACTCTCCATCCTCAGATACGCAGTATTGT.

The chain couples TRBV7-8 to TRBJ2-1; TRBD1 might be the D (5 bases). Trimming removed 5 bases at V and 8 bases at J, with 22 bases between. Per germline, CDR1 SGHVS and CDR2 FQNEAQ. The CDR3 covers 16 residues. Here the CDR3 DNA reads TGTGCCAGCAGCCCCATCTCCGGCGTAGGGGTCCATGAGCAGTTCTTC. Its translation is CASSPISGVGVHEQFF.

With regard to this clonotype: It is likely a read error, because the conserved phenylalanine at the end of the CDR3 is missing. The chain carries TRBV20-1 and TRBJ2-5; tentatively, D is TRBD2 (6 bases). Trimming shortened V by 1 base and J by 11 bases, and 17 bases separated the two germline ends. The CDR3 runs to 13 residues. In germline, CDR1 is DFQATT, CDR2 SNEGSKA (reference sequence). In nucleotides, the CDR3 is TGCAGTGCTAGAGTGGCGGGGACGGTTGAGCAGTACTGC. Encoded protein: CSARVAGTVEQYC.

The genes are TRBV27 and TRBJ2-3, with TRBD2 identical over 7 bases. The V segment lost 1 base and the J segment 2 bases; nucleotides outside the gene matches: 6. This CDR3 region has 16 residues. Germline CDR1 and CDR2: MNHEY and SMNVEV (reference sequence). DNA for the CDR3: TGTGCCAGCAGTTTATTGGCGGGAGTGGACACAGATACGCAGTATTTT. Translating it yields CASSLLAGVDTDTQYF.

This clonotype was detected only a few times. This chain joins TRBV27 and TRBJ2-1; 8 bases are a match to TRBD2. CDR1 MNHEY and CDR2 SMNVEV come from the germline V gene (reference sequence). J lost 9 bases, V lost 4 bases, and 11 bases had no gene match. This CDR3 is 15 amino acids long. CDR3 coding DNA: TGTGCCAGCAGTTCACCGGGACTAGAGAGAAGTGAGCAGTTCTTC. It encodes CASSSPGLERSEQFF.

In its sample, this clonotype was seen many times. V is TRBV4-1 and J is TRBJ2-7; the D gene is possibly TRBD1 (5 bases). The CDR3 is made up of 15 amino acids. Looked up from germline, CDR1 is MGHRA and CDR2 is YSYEKL. Deletions cut 0 bases from V and 2 bases from J, with 11 bases between. The CDR3 here is CASSQDRGRAYEQYF. CDR3 sequence (DNA): TGCGCCAGCAGCCAAGATCGAGGCAGGGCCTACGAGCAGTACTTC.

V gene TRBV7-9 combines with J gene TRBJ1-1; possible D gene TRBD1, 5 bases. Germline CDR1 is SEHNR and CDR2 is FQNEAQ (reference sequence). This CDR3 spans 15 amino acids. With 1 base removed from V and 4 bases from J, the gap between germline ends came to 13 bases. The CDR3 is CASSLDMGLATEAFF. The CDR3 DNA reads TGTGCCAGCAGCTTAGATATGGGGCTGGCCACTGAAGCTTTCTTT. Complete variable domain (other parts from reference TRBV7-9 and TRBJ1-1): DTGVSQNPRHKITKRGQNVTFRCDPISEHNRLYWYRQTLGQGPEFLTYFQNEAQLEKSRLLSDRFSAERPKGSFSTLEIQRTEQGDSAMYLCASSLDMGLATEAFFGQGTRLTVV.

This clonotype turned up a few times. The chain is built from TRBV12-3 or TRBV12-4 and TRBJ1-5, with TRBD1 identical over 9 bases. V shed 5 bases and J 4 bases; nucleotides not matched to a gene: 18. This CDR3 has 19 residues. CDR3 sequence reads: CASSTRTPGQGFRNQPQHF. The CDR3 DNA is TGTGCCAGCAGTACTCGAACTCCGGGACAGGGATTTCGTAATCAGCCCCAGCATTTT.

This sequence joins TRBV3-1 and TRBJ1-2; unclear D gene. Germline V gene data show CDR1 as LGHDT and CDR2 as YNNKEL (reference sequence). V was cut by 2 bases and J by 8 bases, with 21 bases left in between. The CDR3 has 16 amino acids. For the CDR3, the DNA is TGTGCCAGCAGCCAACGTGGAACGGAGTACCGTGGCGGCTACACCTTC. Protein product: CASSQRGTEYRGGYTF.

In regard to this clonotype: A much larger clone differs from this one at a single base, so this may be a read error. The chain carries TRBV29-1 and TRBJ2-1; maybe TRBD1 (6 bases). Trimming left V 4 bases short and J 10 bases short, with 17 bases between. Germline lookup yields CDR1 SQVTM and CDR2 ANQGSEA. This CDR3 has 13 residues. CDR3 loop: CSVGTALSYEQFF. CDR3 sequence (DNA): TGCAGCGTTGGGACAGCCCTCTCCTACGAGCAGTTCTTC.

At least ten counts were recorded for this clonotype. This chain connects TRBV12-3 or TRBV12-4 to TRBJ1-6; D is perhaps TRBD1 (5 bases). The germline V and J ends were trimmed by 3 bases and 7 bases, with 25 bases remaining between them. The CDR3 is made up of 19 amino acids. CDR3 in DNA: TGTGCCAGCAGTTTCCAGGGAACTAGGGGTTCAAGAAGGAATTCACCCCTCCACTTT. Translating gives CASSFQGTRGSRRNSPLHF.

This chain joins TRBV28 and TRBJ2-3, with 14 bases lining up with TRBD2. The ends lost 7 bases at V and 6 bases at J; junction bases unmatched: 9. There are 16 residues in the CDR3. Germline assignment: CDR1 MDHEN and CDR2 SYDVKM. The CDR3 DNA sequence: TGTGCCAGCAATCCGGGACTAGCGGGAGATGGGGATACGCAGTATTTT. Protein sequence: CASNPGLAGDGDTQYF.

This clonotype was detected only a few times. V and J are TRBV6-6 and TRBJ1-5; TRBD1 aligns across 8 bases. The germline V gene has CDR1 MNHNY and CDR2 SVGAGI (reference sequence). The CDR3 has 16 residues. After removal of 7 bases from V and 6 bases from J, the junction contained 14 bases not matched to a gene. CDR3 sequence reads: CASNDWGRGLTQPQHF. The CDR3 nucleotides are TGTGCCAGCAACGACTGGGGCAGGGGGCTTACTCAGCCCCAGCATTTT.

The sample holds one count of this clonotype. The chain is built from TRBV20-1 and TRBJ2-1, with 7 bases matching TRBD1. The CDR3 has 16 residues. After removal of 5 bases from V and 5 bases from J, the junction contained 15 bases not matched to a gene. The germline gives CDR1 DFQATT, CDR2 SNEGSKA (reference sequence). CDR3 residues: CSAGDGAGGMDNEQFF. The CDR3 nucleotides read TGCAGTGCTGGGGACGGCGCAGGGGGAATGGACAATGAGCAGTTCTTC.

This chain links TRBV7-9 with TRBJ2-1; D possibly matches TRBD1 or TRBD2 (6 bases each). Germline-derived CDR1 and CDR2 are SEHNR and FQNEAQ (reference sequence). The CDR3 sequence is 17 residues long. V gave up 1 base and J gave up 0 bases, with 13 bases separating them. CDR3 amino acids: CASSLGGRGRSYNEQFF. CDR3 DNA sequence: TGTGCCAGCAGCTTAGGGGGGCGGGGTCGCTCCTACAATGAGCAGTTCTTC.

This clonotype has ten or more counts. The chain employs TRBV10-3 and TRBJ2-7, with D perhaps TRBD2 (6 bases). Trimming stripped 10 bases from V and 0 bases from J, with 10 bases between. The V gene's germline CDR1 is ENHRY and CDR2 SYGVKD. The CDR3 totals 12 residues. The CDR3 DNA reads as TGTGCCACGGCGGGGAGCTCCTACGAGCAGTACTTC. Translation gives CATAGSSYEQYF.

V and J are TRBV4-1 and TRBJ1-4; D is unclear. The CDR3 has 14 residues. Germline loops: CDR1 MGHRA, CDR2 YSYEKL. V was trimmed by 0 bases and J by 8 bases, leaving 10 bases between them. DNA for the CDR3: TGCGCCAGCAGCCAAGATAGGCACCCCGAAAAACTGTTTTTT. Amino acid sequence: CASSQDRHPEKLFF.

The rearrangement links TRBV6-1 to TRBJ1-1; 11 nucleotides line up with TRBD1. The CDR3 loop spans 16 amino acids. V lost 4 bases, J lost 6 bases, and 10 bases stayed unmatched. Germline lookup yields CDR1 MNHNS and CDR2 SASEGT. This CDR3 is CASSVRTGGRGAEAFF. The CDR3 nucleotides read TGTGCCAGCAGTGTACGGACAGGGGGCAGGGGCGCTGAAGCTTTCTTT.

This clonotype was picked up a small number of times. This chain uses TRBV5-1 with TRBJ2-7, with 8 bases lining up with TRBD1. V lost 6 bases and J lost 4; bases outside the gene matches: 6. Germline CDR1 SGHRS, CDR2 YFSETQ. The CDR3 loop spans 13 amino acids. The CDR3 loop is CASTLDRGYEQYF. In nucleotides, the CDR3 is TGCGCCAGCACTCTCGACAGGGGTTACGAGCAGTACTTC.

In this sample, this clonotype turned up a few times. This rearrangement joins TRBV5-5 to TRBJ2-5; D is perhaps TRBD1 (6 bases). Trimming pared 0 bases from V and 6 bases from J, leaving 12 bases between. Germline V lookup: CDR1 SGHKS, CDR2 YYEKEE (reference sequence). This CDR3 has 14 amino acids. The CDR3 here is CASSLGRQGKTQYF. The CDR3 DNA follows: TGTGCCAGCAGCTTGGGTCGGCAGGGGAAGACCCAGTACTTC.

This clonotype has a count of ten or more. This chain uses TRBV6-1 with TRBJ2-7; D call uncertain. Deletions cut 6 bases from V and 4 bases from J, with 4 bases between. The CDR3 is made up of 10 amino acids. In germline, CDR1 is MNHNS, CDR2 SASEGT. CDR3 in DNA: TGTGCCAGCAGGACATACGAGCAGTACTTC. Residues: CASRTYEQYF.

This clonotype was detected ten times or more. This sequence joins TRBV4-1 and TRBJ2-3; the D gene is possibly TRBD1 (6 bases). Deletions cut 1 base from V and 5 bases from J, with 10 bases between. This CDR3 comprises 14 residues. Germline V gene sequence: CDR1 MGHRA, CDR2 YSYEKL. CDR3 in amino acids: CASSQAQGIDTQYF. The DNA for the CDR3 is TGCGCCAGCAGCCAAGCCCAGGGGATAGATACGCAGTATTTT.

This clonotype has a handful of counts. CDR3 in amino acids: CASSQEGAGSSYNEQFF. The CDR3 coding sequence is TGCGCCAGCAGCCAAGAAGGAGCGGGAAGCTCCTACAATGAGCAGTTCTTC. The chain couples TRBV4-1 to TRBJ2-1; TRBD2 agrees at 7 bases. The CDR3 sequence is 17 residues long. Germline V gene sequence: CDR1 MGHRA, CDR2 YSYEKL. The V gene end was trimmed by 0 bases and the J gene end by 0 bases; junction bases not matched to a gene: 5.

A few counts support this clonotype. The genes are TRBV20-1 and TRBJ2-1; 9 bases agree with TRBD2. Germline CDR1 and CDR2: DFQATT and SNEGSKA (reference sequence). V shed 0 bases, J shed 9 bases, and the junction held 15 bases outside the gene matches. The CDR3 has 17 residues. CDR3 DNA sequence: TGCAGTGCTAGAGATGGTGGTAGCGGGGGCCTAAGGGTTGAGCAGTTCTTC. Its protein is CSARDGGSGGLRVEQFF.

This clonotype was recorded a few times. The V and J genes are TRBV7-3 and TRBJ2-5; 10 bases align to TRBD2. Trimming cost V 5 bases and J 5 bases; bases outside gene matches: 5. This CDR3 contains 14 residues. Germline values: CDR1 SGHTA, CDR2 FQGTGA. CDR3 sequence reads: CASSPSGRSETQYF. The CDR3 bases are TGTGCCAGCAGCCCTAGCGGGAGAAGCGAGACCCAGTACTTC.